The present T cell receptor (beta chain) was sequenced within a study of blood T cell repertoires in COVID-19. The wider study: Samples representing acute and convalescent COVID-19 were sourced from the United States, Italy and Spain. From T cells, B-cell-depleted T cells, or PBMCs came the material, which was cDNA or gDNA.

Authors' processing steps: Scientists estimated how many nucleated cells there were by amplifying reference gene primers. Data came from immunoSEQ multiplex PCR; TCRdb stores just in-frame clones and leaves some out. That table supplies the V and J calls and clone size; D and trimming were determined from the DNA. The sample lists 14,000 or so clones; more than 80% were seen once. The sample holds one count of this clone. Between the trimmed V and J ends, which lost 6 bases and 0 bases, there was a span of 9 bases. Germline V gives CDR1 SNHLY, CDR2 FYNNEI. This CDR3 region has 14 residues. J is TRBJ1-5 and V is TRBV2; perhaps TRBD1 as D (6 bases). This sequence originates from a human donor in a cohort sampled during active COVID-19. The source material was peripheral blood. CDR3 protein: CASSRQASNQPQHF. Here the CDR3 DNA reads TGTGCCAGCAGCCGACAGGCTAGCAATCAGCCCCAGCATTTT.